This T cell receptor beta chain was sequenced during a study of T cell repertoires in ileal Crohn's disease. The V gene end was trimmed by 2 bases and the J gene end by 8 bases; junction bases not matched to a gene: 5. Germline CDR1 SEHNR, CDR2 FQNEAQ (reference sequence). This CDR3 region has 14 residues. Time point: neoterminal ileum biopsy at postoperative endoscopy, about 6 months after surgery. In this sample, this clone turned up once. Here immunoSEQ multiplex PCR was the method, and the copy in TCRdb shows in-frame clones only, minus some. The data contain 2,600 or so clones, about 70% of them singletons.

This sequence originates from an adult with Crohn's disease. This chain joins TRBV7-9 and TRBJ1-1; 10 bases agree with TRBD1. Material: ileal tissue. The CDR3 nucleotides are TGTGCCAGCAGCTTAAGGGACAGGGGAAACGAAGCTTTCTTT. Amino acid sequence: CASSLRDRGNEAFF.